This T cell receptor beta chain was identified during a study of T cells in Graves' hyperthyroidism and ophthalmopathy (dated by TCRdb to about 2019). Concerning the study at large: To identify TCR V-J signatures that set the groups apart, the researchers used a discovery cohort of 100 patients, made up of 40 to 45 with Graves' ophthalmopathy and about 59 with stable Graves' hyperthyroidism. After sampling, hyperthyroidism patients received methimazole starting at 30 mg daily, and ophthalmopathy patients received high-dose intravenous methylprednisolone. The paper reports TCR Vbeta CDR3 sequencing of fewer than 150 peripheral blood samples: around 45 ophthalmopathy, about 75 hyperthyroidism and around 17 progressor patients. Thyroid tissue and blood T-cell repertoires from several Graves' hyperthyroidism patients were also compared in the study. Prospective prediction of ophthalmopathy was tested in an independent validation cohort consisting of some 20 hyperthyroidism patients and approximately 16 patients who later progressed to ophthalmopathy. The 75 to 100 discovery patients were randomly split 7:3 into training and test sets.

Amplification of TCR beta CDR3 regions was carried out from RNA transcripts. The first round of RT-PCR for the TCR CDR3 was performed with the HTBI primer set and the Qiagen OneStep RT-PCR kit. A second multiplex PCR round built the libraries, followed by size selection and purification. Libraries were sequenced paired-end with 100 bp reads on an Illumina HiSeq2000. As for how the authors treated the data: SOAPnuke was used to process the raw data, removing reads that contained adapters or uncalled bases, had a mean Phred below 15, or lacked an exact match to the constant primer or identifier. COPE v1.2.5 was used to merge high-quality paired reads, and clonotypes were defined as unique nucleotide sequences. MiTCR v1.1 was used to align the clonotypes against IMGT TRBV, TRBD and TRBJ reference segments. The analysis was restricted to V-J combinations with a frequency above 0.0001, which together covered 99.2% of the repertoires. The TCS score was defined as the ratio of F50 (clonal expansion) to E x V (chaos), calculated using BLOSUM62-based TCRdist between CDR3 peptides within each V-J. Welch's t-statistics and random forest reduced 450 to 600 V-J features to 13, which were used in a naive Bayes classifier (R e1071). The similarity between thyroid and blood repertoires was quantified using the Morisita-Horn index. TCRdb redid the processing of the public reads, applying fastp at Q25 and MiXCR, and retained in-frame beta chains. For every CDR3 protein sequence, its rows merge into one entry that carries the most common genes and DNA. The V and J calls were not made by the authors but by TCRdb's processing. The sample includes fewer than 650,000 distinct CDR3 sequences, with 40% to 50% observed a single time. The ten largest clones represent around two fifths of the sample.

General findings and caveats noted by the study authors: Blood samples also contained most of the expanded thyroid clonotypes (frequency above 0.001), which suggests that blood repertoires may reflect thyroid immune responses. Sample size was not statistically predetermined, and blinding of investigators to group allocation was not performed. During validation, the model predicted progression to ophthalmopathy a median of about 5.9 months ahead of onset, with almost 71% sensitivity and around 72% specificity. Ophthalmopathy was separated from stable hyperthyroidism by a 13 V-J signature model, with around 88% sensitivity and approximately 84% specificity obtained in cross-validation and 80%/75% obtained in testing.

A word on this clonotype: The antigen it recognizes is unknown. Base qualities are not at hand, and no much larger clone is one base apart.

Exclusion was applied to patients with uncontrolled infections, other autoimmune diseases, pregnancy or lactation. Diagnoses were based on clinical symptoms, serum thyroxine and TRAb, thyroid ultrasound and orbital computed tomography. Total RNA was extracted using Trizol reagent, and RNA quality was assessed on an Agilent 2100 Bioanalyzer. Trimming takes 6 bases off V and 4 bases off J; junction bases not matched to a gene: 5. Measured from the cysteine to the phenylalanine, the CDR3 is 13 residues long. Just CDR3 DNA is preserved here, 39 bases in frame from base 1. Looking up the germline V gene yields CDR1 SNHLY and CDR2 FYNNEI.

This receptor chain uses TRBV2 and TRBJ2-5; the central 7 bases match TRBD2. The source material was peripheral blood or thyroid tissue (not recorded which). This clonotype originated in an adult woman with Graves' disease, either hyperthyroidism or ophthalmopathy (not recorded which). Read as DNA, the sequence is TGTGCCAGCAGCTTGGTAGCGGGAGAGACCCAGTACTTC. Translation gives CASSLVAGETQYF.